Listed below are T cell receptor beta chains from one sample, sequenced in a study of CD8 T cells in Susac syndrome. TCRdb recomputed calls from the immunoSEQ multiplex PCR reads with MiXCR, one row per CDR3 protein. The sample lists 100,000 to 150,000 distinct CDR3 sequences, about 96% seen once, with more than 0.095% in the top ten. The sample was CD4+ T cells from PBMCs. The receptors come from a human donor in good health. Each CDR3 is given with its conserved first and last residue. Each record gives: J gene, V gene, D gene, clone size, CDR3 protein, CDR3 DNA. D genes are given only for firm matches. A row's size may be missing; if present it is once, few, many or a size class.

>TRBJ2-5|TRBV12-3/TRBV12-4|TRBD1|NA
CASSRGGAEETQYF
TGTGCCAGCAGTCGAGGGGGCGCGGAAGAGACCCAGTACTTC
>TRBJ2-1|TRBV7-9|NA|NA
CASSRRIARSSYNEQFF
TGTGCCAGCAGCCGGAGGATAGCGAGGAGCTCCTACAATGAGCAGTTCTTC
>TRBJ2-5|TRBV7-2|NA|NA
CASSLPGGTQYF
TGTGCCAGCAGCTTACCCGGGGGGACCCAGTACTTC
>TRBJ2-1|TRBV29-1|TRBD2|NA
CSVGGGLAGDLVNEQFF
TGCAGCGTGGGTGGCGGACTAGCGGGAGATTTAGTGAATGAGCAGTTCTTC
>TRBJ2-1|TRBV5-4|TRBD1|NA
CASRAVTGGSYNEQFF
TGTGCCAGCAGAGCGGTGACAGGGGGGTCCTACAATGAGCAGTTCTTC
>TRBJ2-3|TRBV28|NA|NA
CASSLARGTDTQYF
TGTGCCAGCAGTTTAGCAAGGGGAACAGATACGCAGTATTTT
>TRBJ2-7|TRBV18|NA|NA
CASSPRDTSVYEQYF
TGTGCCAGCTCACCACGGGACACAAGCGTCTACGAGCAGTACTTC
>TRBJ1-1|TRBV5-1|NA|once
CASSRTDRTFEAFF
TGCGCCAGCAGTCGTACTGACAGGACGTTTGAAGCTTTCTTT
>TRBJ2-5|TRBV15|TRBD2|NA
CATSRGGTSGQETQYF
TGTGCCACCAGCAGAGGCGGGACTAGCGGCCAAGAGACCCAGTACTTC
>TRBJ2-7|TRBV29-1|TRBD1|NA
CSVEYIGRGFYEQYF
TGCAGCGTTGAGTATATCGGCAGGGGGTTCTACGAGCAGTACTTC
>TRBJ2-6|TRBV4-1|NA|NA
CASSQDPGTGANVLTF
TGCGCCAGCAGCCAAGATCCGGGGACTGGGGCCAACGTCCTGACTTTC
>TRBJ2-5|TRBV28|NA|NA
CASSSPSGHKETQYF
TGTGCCAGCAGTTCCCCATCAGGACATAAAGAGACCCAGTACTTC
>TRBJ2-1|TRBV27|NA|NA
CASGLRMQFF
TGTGCCAGCGGTTTGAGGATGCAGTTCTTC
>TRBJ2-2|TRBV20-1|NA|NA
CSAPKGSVETGELFF
TGCAGTGCCCCAAAGGGCAGCGTGGAAACCGGGGAGCTGTTTTTT
>TRBJ1-3|TRBV5-1|NA|NA
CASSSSYSSGNTIYF
TGCGCCAGCAGCTCCAGTTATTCCTCTGGAAACACCATATATTTT
>TRBJ2-6|TRBV29-1|NA|NA
CSVDTGGGSGANVLTF
TGCAGCGTTGATACAGGGGGGGGGTCTGGGGCCAACGTCCTGACTTTC
>TRBJ1-3|TRBV30|NA|NA
CAWSGVPRNTIYF
TGTGCCTGGAGTGGAGTCCCAAGAAACACCATATATTTT
>TRBJ2-1|TRBV6-4|NA|NA
CASAVMSSYNEQFF
TGCGCCAGCGCTGTCATGAGCTCCTACAATGAGCAGTTCTTC
>TRBJ2-7|TRBV27|TRBD1|few
CASRSGTGPTYEQYF
TGTGCCAGCAGATCAGGGACAGGGCCAACCTACGAGCAGTACTTC
>TRBJ2-7|TRBV6-1|NA|once
CASIQQGLKQYF
TGTGCCAGCATCCAACAGGGTCTAAAGCAGTACTTC
>TRBJ2-7|TRBV29-1|NA|NA
CSVGDKTYEQYF
TGCAGCGTTGGCGACAAGACCTACGAGCAGTACTTC
>TRBJ2-7|TRBV2|TRBD2|NA
CASSDLSLAGVGYEQYF
TGTGCCAGCAGTGACCTTTCACTAGCGGGAGTAGGTTACGAGCAGTACTTC
>TRBJ2-1|TRBV7-9|NA|NA
CASSLAQQVNEQFF
TGTGCCAGCAGCTTAGCGCAACAGGTCAATGAGCAGTTCTTC
>TRBJ1-1|TRBV4-1|NA|NA
CASSQDRSRGQAFF
TGCGCCAGCAGCCAAGATCGTAGTCGGGGCCAAGCTTTCTTT
>TRBJ2-5|TRBV20-1|TRBD2|NA
CSARLAGVETQYF
TGCAGTGCTAGACTAGCGGGCGTTGAGACCCAGTACTTC
>TRBJ1-3|TRBV5-4|NA|NA
CASSLWSAGNTIYF
TGTGCCAGCAGCTTGTGGTCTGCTGGAAACACCATATATTTT
>TRBJ2-5|TRBV29-1|TRBD2|NA
CSVERTSGSTQYF
TGCAGCGTTGAAAGGACTAGCGGGTCGACCCAGTACTTC
>TRBJ2-1|TRBV2|NA|NA
CASSDTVPYGEQFF
TGTGCCAGCAGCGACACGGTCCCCTACGGTGAGCAGTTCTTC
>TRBJ2-2|TRBV5-1|NA|NA
CASSVRNTGELFF
TGCGCCAGCAGCGTCAGGAACACCGGGGAGCTGTTTTTT
>TRBJ2-7|TRBV10-3|TRBD1|NA
CAIKGQGTLEQYF
TGTGCCATCAAAGGACAGGGGACCCTCGAGCAGTACTTC
>TRBJ2-5|TRBV12-3/TRBV12-4|NA|NA
CASSLGGARETQYF
TGTGCCAGCAGTTTAGGCGGGGCCAGGGAGACCCAGTACTTC
>TRBJ1-5|TRBV3-1|TRBD1|NA
CASSQTGTGGANQPQHF
TGTGCCAGCAGCCAAACGGGGACAGGGGGTGCCAATCAGCCCCAGCATTTT
>TRBJ2-1|TRBV7-9|NA|NA
CASSLASEQFF
TGTGCCAGCAGCTTAGCGTCAGAGCAGTTCTTC
>TRBJ2-5|TRBV10-3|NA|NA
CAGGQGETQYF
TGTGCCGGGGGGCAGGGAGAGACCCAGTACTTC
>TRBJ2-2|TRBV7-9|TRBD1|NA
CASSLALGQGIAGELFF
TGTGCCAGCAGCTTAGCCCTAGGACAGGGGATCGCCGGGGAGCTGTTTTTT
>TRBJ2-7|TRBV7-9|TRBD2|once
CASSLGGTSGSYEQYF
TGTGCCAGCAGCTTAGGAGGGACTAGCGGGAGCTACGAGCAGTACTTC
>TRBJ2-5|TRBV5-1|TRBD2|NA
CASSFSSGNGETQYF
TGCGCCAGCAGCTTTTCTAGCGGGAACGGAGAGACCCAGTACTTC
>TRBJ2-7|TRBV28|TRBD2|NA
CASSPSGRWYEQYF
TGTGCCAGCAGTCCTAGCGGGAGGTGGTACGAGCAGTACTTC
>TRBJ2-1|TRBV3-1|TRBD2|once
CASSKGLAGGMDEQFF
TGTGCCAGCAGCAAAGGCCTAGCGGGAGGGATGGATGAGCAGTTCTTC
>TRBJ1-5|TRBV30|NA|NA
CAWSVYNANQPQHF
TGTGCCTGGAGTGTATATAACGCGAATCAGCCCCAGCATTTT
>TRBJ2-1|TRBV5-1|NA|NA
CASSLEAANNEQFF
TGCGCCAGCAGCTTGGAGGCGGCCAACAATGAGCAGTTCTTC